The 28 T cell receptor beta chains presented below share a single source sample, sequenced in a study of T-cell reconstitution after alpha-beta-depleted transplantation in children. The TCRbeta library incorporated unique molecular identifiers. TCRdb ran MiXCR on the PCR reads and lists one entry per CDR3 protein. Of 250,000 to 300,000 distinct CDR3 sequences in the sample, 9.9% were seen once. Material: PBMCs from the stem cell graft donor, obtained from the stem cell graft. The receptors were sampled from a human donor who donated a stem cell graft to a child with SCID.

This clonotype came up many times. The chain combines TRBV20-1 with TRBJ1-1; D ambiguous. The germline gives CDR1 DFQATT, CDR2 SNEGSKA (reference sequence). V was trimmed by 3 bases and J by 6 bases, leaving 11 bases between them. This CDR3 is 12 amino acids long. The CDR3 region has the DNA TGCAGTGCTAGTGGTGACAAGGCTGAAGCTTTCTTT. Its protein product is CSASGDKAEAFF.

The rearrangement uses TRBV20-1 and TRBJ1-3; D call uncertain. V lost 3 bases and J lost 0, with 12 bases in between. The CDR3 runs 15 residues. The germline CDR1 and CDR2 sequences are DFQATT and SNEGSKA (reference sequence). The DNA for the CDR3 is TGCAGTGCTAGGAACGGCGAGAGCTCTGGAAACACCATATATTTT. As protein: CSARNGESSGNTIYF.

There are many counts of this clonotype. The chain recombines TRBV3-1 with TRBJ2-5, with 13 bases fitting TRBD2. This CDR3 is built from 15 residues. V trimming: 4 bases; J trimming: 5 bases; junction bases outside the gene matches: 4. From germline, CDR1 is LGHDT and CDR2 YNNKEL (reference sequence). The CDR3 DNA reads as TGTGCCAGCAGCCTCGGGACTAGCGGGGTTGAGACCCAGTACTTC. Encoded protein: CASSLGTSGVETQYF.

This clonotype was observed a handful of times. The chain has TRBV12-3 or TRBV12-4 and TRBJ2-3, with no clear D. The CDR3 runs 16 residues. With 5 bases removed from V and 2 bases from J, the gap between germline ends came to 17 bases. CDR3 DNA: TGTGCCAGCAGTATACCGGCCGGACGGTCCACAGATACGCAGTATTTT. Translation: CASSIPAGRSTDTQYF.

This clonotype was observed a few times. This rearrangement joins TRBV20-1 to TRBJ2-3; 7 nucleotides agree with TRBD1. In germline, CDR1 is DFQATT, CDR2 SNEGSKA (reference sequence). V gave up 8 bases and J gave up 6 bases; unmatched junction bases: 11. There are 13 residues in the CDR3. CDR3 coding DNA: TGCAGTCCTCAGGGGCAGGGGGTGGATACGCAGTATTTT. Amino acid sequence: CSPQGQGVDTQYF.

V gene TRBV2 combines with J gene TRBJ2-1; tentative D call: TRBD2 (5 bases). The CDR3 length is 11 residues. Germline V gene sequence: CDR1 SNHLY, CDR2 FYNNEI. V was clipped by 5 bases and J by 9 bases, with 8 bases between them. The CDR3 DNA reads as TGTGCCAGCAGTTCCGGGGTTGAGCAGTTCTTC. It codes for CASSSGVEQFF.

This chain connects TRBV7-6 to TRBJ2-1; the D gene is possibly TRBD2 (7 bases). The CDR3 has 16 amino acids. Germline V gene sequence: CDR1 SGHVS, CDR2 FNYEAQ. Between the trimmed V and J ends, which lost 5 bases and 1 base, there was a span of 15 bases. The CDR3 spells CASSPLGGASYNEQFF. The CDR3 DNA reads TGTGCCAGCAGCCCCTTGGGGGGGGCATCCTACAATGAGCAGTTCTTC.

The chain recombines TRBV6-5 with TRBJ1-6, with TRBD1 matching 10 bases. Germline CDR1 MNHEY, CDR2 SVGAGI. The CDR3 spans 16 residues. V lost 0 bases, J lost 6 bases, and 2 bases stayed unmatched. CDR3 protein: CASSYSGQGFNSPLHF. The CDR3 bases are TGTGCCAGCAGTTACTCGGGACAGGGGTTTAATTCACCCCTCCACTTT.

This clonotype has more than one count but fewer than ten. The gene calls are TRBV21-1 and TRBJ2-2; TRBD1, the D gene given by the table, was not confirmed from the DNA. TRBV21-1 is described as a pseudogene. The CDR3 consists of 15 residues. The CDR3 DNA sequence: TGTGCCAGCAGCATCGGACAGTCGAACACCGGGGAGCTGTTTTTT. As protein: CASSIGQSNTGELFF.

This clonotype has at least ten counts. This chain joins TRBV20-1 and TRBJ2-3; TRBD2 matches 9 bases. J gave up 4 bases and V 1 base, and 3 bases lay outside the gene matches. Looked up from germline, CDR1 is DFQATT and CDR2 is SNEGSKA (reference sequence). CDR3 length: 14 residues. For the CDR3, the DNA is TGCAGTGCTAGAGGCGGGGGGGACGCAGATACGCAGTATTTT. The encoded protein is CSARGGGDADTQYF.

There are a few counts of this clonotype. Here the CDR3 DNA reads TGCAGCGTTGAATGGGGGGACGAGCAGTACTTC. As protein: CSVEWGDEQYF. The chain has TRBV29-1 and TRBJ2-7; D might be TRBD2 (6 bases). Germline V gene data show CDR1 as SQVTM and CDR2 as ANQGSEA. Trimming stripped 2 bases from V and 5 bases from J, with 7 bases between. This CDR3 comprises 11 residues.

The rearrangement links TRBV7-8 to TRBJ1-1; no clear D. Germline-derived CDR1 and CDR2 are SGHVS and FQNEAQ. Trimming cost V 3 bases and J 0 bases, with 8 bases left between them. The CDR3 loop spans 14 amino acids. CDR3 DNA: TGTGCCAGCAGCTTCGGTACCATGAACACTGAAGCTTTCTTT. Translating it yields CASSFGTMNTEAFF. The full variable domain, with the rest looked up from reference TRBV7-8 and TRBJ1-1, is GAGVSQSPRYKVAKRGQDVALRCDPISGHVSLFWYQQALGQGPEFLTYFQNEAQLDKSGLPSDRFFAERPEGSVSTLKIQRTQQEDSAVYLCASSFGTMNTEAFFGQGTRLTVV.

The table lists this clonotype with a few counts. The chain employs TRBV5-1 and TRBJ1-1, with D unresolved. Germline V lookup: CDR1 SGHRS, CDR2 YFSETQ. The CDR3 length is 13 residues. Trimming removed 4 bases at V and 2 bases at J, with 9 bases between. Here the CDR3 reads CASSLTPNTEAFF. The CDR3 DNA sequence: TGCGCCAGCAGCCTAACGCCAAACACTGAAGCTTTCTTT.

V gene TRBV4-1 combines with J gene TRBJ2-5, with TRBD2 matching over 12 bases. The CDR3 loop spans 16 amino acids. The trim removed 1 base at V and 2 bases at J, leaving 2 bases unmatched. Germline V gene lookup returns CDR1 MGHRA and CDR2 YSYEKL. The CDR3 is CASSQVLAGGQETQYF. CDR3 bases: TGCGCCAGCAGCCAAGTGCTAGCGGGGGGGCAAGAGACCCAGTACTTC.

This clonotype came up many times. CDR3 region: CATSKGSGQETQYF. Here the CDR3 DNA reads TGTGCCACCAGCAAGGGTAGCGGCCAAGAGACCCAGTACTTC. V and J are TRBV15 and TRBJ2-5; D might be TRBD2 (6 bases). Trimming stripped 4 bases from V and 1 base from J, with 10 bases between. Looked up from germline, CDR1 is LNHNV and CDR2 is YYDKDF (reference sequence). This CDR3 is 14 amino acids long. The full variable domain, completed using reference TRBV15 and TRBJ2-5, is DAMVIQNPRYQVTQFGKPVTLSCSQTLNHNVMYWYQQKSSQAPKLLFHYYDKDFNNEADTPDNFQSRRPNTSFCFLDIRSPGLGDTAMYLCATSKGSGQETQYFGPGTRLLVL.

The chain combines TRBV5-1 with TRBJ2-3; tentatively, D is TRBD1 (6 bases). Germline V CDR1 and CDR2: SGHRS, YFSETQ. V was shortened by 6 bases and J by 2 bases, with 10 bases between the two germline ends. CDR3 size: 13 residues. As DNA, the CDR3 is TGCGCCAGCACCCGACAGGACACAGATACGCAGTATTTT. Protein sequence: CASTRQDTDTQYF.

This clonotype was found a few times. The CDR3 DNA follows: TGTGCCAGCAGCCCTCGGAACCCGACCTATGGCTACACCTTC. It translates to CASSPRNPTYGYTF. The V gene is TRBV9, the J gene TRBJ1-2; no definite D call. The CDR3 contains 14 residues. Between the trimmed V and J ends, which lost 4 bases and 4 bases, there was a span of 14 bases. CDR1 and CDR2 (germline): SGDLS, YYNGEE.

This clonotype has only a few counts. The chain links TRBV6-1 to TRBJ1-5; tentatively, D is TRBD1 (5 bases). Trimming shortened V by 6 bases and J by 3 bases, and 18 bases separated the two germline ends. From germline, CDR1 is MNHNS and CDR2 SASEGT. CDR3 length: 16 residues. CDR3 in amino acids: CASSPGARANNQPQHF. The CDR3, as DNA: TGTGCCAGCAGCCCCGGGGCCAGGGCGAACAATCAGCCCCAGCATTTT.

This chain links TRBV7-8 with TRBJ2-7; D may correspond to TRBD1 or TRBD2 (5 bases each). The CDR3 has 15 amino acids. V was clipped by 3 bases and J by 6 bases, with 18 bases between them. Germline-derived CDR1 and CDR2 are SGHVS and FQNEAQ. For the CDR3, the DNA is TGTGCCAGCAGCTTGAGTGGACAAACACTAGGCGAGCAGTACTTC. Translating gives CASSLSGQTLGEQYF.

The chain has TRBV7-6 and TRBJ2-5, with D maybe TRBD2 (5 bases). CDR1 and CDR2 (germline): SGHVS, FNYEAQ. The CDR3 totals 14 residues. Trimming removed 10 bases from V and 4 bases from J, with 19 bases in between. The CDR3 DNA sequence: TGTGCCACCACACCAAGCGGTCCTATAGAGACCCAGTACTTC. Amino acid sequence: CATTPSGPIETQYF.

This clonotype was counted a few times. The chain has TRBV12-3 or TRBV12-4 and TRBJ2-2, with D hard to call. With 2 bases removed from V and 7 bases from J, the gap between germline ends came to 5 bases. The CDR3 has 12 residues. The DNA of the CDR3 is TGTGCCAGCAGTTTAAGAGGCGGGGAGCTGTTTTTT. As protein: CASSLRGGELFF.

This clonotype was picked up a small number of times. The chain recombines TRBV5-8 with TRBJ2-5; D is possibly TRBD2 (5 bases). V lost 0 bases, J lost 3 bases, and 12 bases lay in between. The length of the CDR3 is 15 residues. Germline V lookup: CDR1 SGHTS, CDR2 YDEGEE. CDR3 loop: CASSLAGLEKETQYF. The CDR3 region has the DNA TGTGCCAGCAGCTTGGCGGGGTTAGAAAAAGAGACCCAGTACTTC.

This clonotype was seen more than once but under ten times. The chain carries TRBV7-8 and TRBJ1-2, with D perhaps TRBD1 (5 bases). Germline CDR1 reads SGHVS; CDR2 reads FQNEAQ. The CDR3 spans 18 residues. The ends were cut back, 2 bases at V and 1 base at J, with 20 bases in the middle. The CDR3 region is CASSLFGRALVINYGYTF. As DNA, the CDR3 is TGTGCCAGCAGCTTATTCGGCAGGGCACTGGTTATTAACTATGGCTACACCTTC.

This clonotype was recorded a few times. V usage is TRBV7-9 and J usage is TRBJ1-2, with D unclear. The CDR3 loop spans 15 amino acids. V was pared by 1 base and J by 7 bases, with 16 bases between. CDR1 and CDR2 from the germline V gene are SEHNR and FQNEAQ (reference sequence). The CDR3 DNA is TGTGCCAGCAGCTTAGGATGGGAGGATATAGGTGGCTACACCTTC. It encodes CASSLGWEDIGGYTF.

This clonotype has just one count. This may arise from a read error, as a much more abundant clone is one base away. This chain links TRBV12-3 or TRBV12-4 with TRBJ2-5, with D possibly being TRBD1 (5 bases). Between the trimmed V and J ends, which lost 7 bases and 2 bases, there was a span of 23 bases. The CDR3 covers 17 residues. CDR3 in amino acids: CASKGAHTPWEQETQYF. The CDR3 DNA sequence: TGTGCCAGCAAAGGGGCACATACACCGTGGGAACAAGAGACCCAGTACTTC.

The chain combines TRBV13 with TRBJ2-1, with D maybe TRBD2 (6 bases). The CDR3 is 14 amino acids. Germline V CDR1 and CDR2: PRHDT, FYEKMQ (reference sequence). Trimming took off 0 bases at V and 12 bases at J, with 15 bases between the two ends. In nucleotides, the CDR3 is TGTGCCAGCAGCTTAGGCAGGAGGGACCTAGGGCAGTTCTTC. Translating gives CASSLGRRDLGQFF.

This clonotype has at least ten counts. The CDR3 DNA is TGTGCCAGCAACCCGGGACAGGAAACCTACGAGCAGTACTTC. It codes for CASNPGQETYEQYF. The chain carries TRBV12-3 or TRBV12-4 and TRBJ2-7; TRBD1 agrees at 8 bases. The CDR3 contains 14 residues. V lost 7 bases to trimming and J lost 2 bases; unmatched junction nucleotides: 7.

This clonotype occurred many times. The genes are TRBV20-1 and TRBJ1-1; no definite D call. The CDR3 totals 12 residues. Germline V lookup: CDR1 DFQATT, CDR2 SNEGSKA (reference sequence). Trimming shortened V by 4 bases and J by 6 bases, and 12 bases separated the two germline ends. CDR3 in DNA: TGCAGTGCTAATAGGGTGGACTCTGAAGCTTTCTTT. Amino acid sequence: CSANRVDSEAFF.